The 25 T cell receptor beta chains presented below share a single source sample, sequenced in a study of blood T cell repertoires in COVID-19. Here immunoSEQ multiplex PCR was the method, and the copy in TCRdb shows in-frame clones only, minus some. The table has about 78,000 clones, approximately 89% seen once. Sequences were obtained from peripheral blood. Receptors were obtained from a man aged 50 to 60 with active or convalescent COVID-19.

V is TRBV6-5 and J is TRBJ2-7; 7 bases map to TRBD1. The CDR3 consists of 15 residues. With 6 bases clipped from V and 2 bases from J, the junction kept 10 bases outside the gene matches. The germline V gene encodes CDR1 MNHEY and CDR2 SVGAGI. CDR3: CASRSRTGLPYEQYV. Here the CDR3 DNA reads TGTGCCAGCAGGAGTAGGACAGGCCTACCCTACGAGCAGTACGTC.

This clone was seen a single time. The genes are TRBV5-4 and TRBJ2-5, with 12 bases fitting TRBD2. The J segment lost 5 bases and the V segment lost 3 bases, leaving 2 bases of the junction unmatched. Germline V gene sequence: CDR1 SGHNT, CDR2 YYREEE (reference sequence). The CDR3 is made up of 14 amino acids. The CDR3 DNA is TGTGCCAGCAGCTCTAGCGGGGGGGCCGAGACCCAGTACTTC. Translated: CASSSSGGAETQYF.

This clone occurred once. V gene TRBV9 combines with J gene TRBJ2-5, with 10 nucleotides matching TRBD2. This CDR3 has 16 amino acids. The V and J ends lost 0 bases and 5 bases, in that order; junction bases with no gene match: 7. Germline CDR1 is SGDLS and CDR2 is YYNGEE. Here the CDR3 reads CASSVDRAGGPETQYF. The CDR3 region has the DNA TGTGCCAGCAGCGTAGATAGAGCGGGGGGGCCGGAGACCCAGTACTTC.

This chain joins TRBV18 and TRBJ2-3; no definite D call. Germline V gene data show CDR1 as KGHSH and CDR2 as LQKENI. Trimming cost V 10 bases and J 6 bases, with 14 bases left between them. CDR3 length: 12 residues. CDR3 sequence reads: CATEKIRDTQYF. CDR3 nucleotide sequence: TGTGCCACCGAAAAGATTCGGGATACGCAGTATTTT. Full variable domain (remainder filled in from reference TRBV18 and TRBJ2-3): NAGVMQNPRHLVRRRGQEARLRCSPMKGHSHVYWYRQLPEEGLKFMVYLQKENIIDESGMPKERFSAEFPKEGPSILRIQQVVRGDSAAYFCATEKIRDTQYFGPGTRLTVL.

The chain uses TRBV5-1 and TRBJ2-3; TRBD2 matches at 11 bases. The CDR3 consists of 15 residues. Germline CDR1 reads SGHRS; CDR2 reads YFSETQ. V shed 1 base, J shed 4 bases, and the junction held 2 bases outside the gene matches. The CDR3 loop reads CASSLNSGGADTQYF. Written as DNA, the CDR3 is TGCGCCAGCAGCTTGAATAGCGGGGGGGCAGATACGCAGTATTTT.

The gene calls are TRBV6-5 and TRBJ2-3, with a tentative D call TRBD1 (6 bases). The germline V gene encodes CDR1 MNHEY and CDR2 SVGAGI. V lost 2 bases and J lost 3, with 15 bases in between. This CDR3 region has 16 residues. CDR3 DNA: TGTGCCAGCAGTTACAAATGGGACACTTTGACAGATACGCAGTATTTT. Amino acid sequence: CASSYKWDTLTDTQYF.

V and J are TRBV12-3 or TRBV12-4 and TRBJ2-2, with unresolved D. Trimming took off 6 bases at V and 6 bases at J, with 8 bases between the two ends. The CDR3 has 12 residues. This chain's CDR3 is CASSPFPGELFF. Written as DNA, the CDR3 is TGTGCCAGCAGCCCCTTTCCCGGGGAGCTGTTTTTT.

Written as DNA, the CDR3 is TGTGCCAGCAGCTTGGTGGCAGGGGGATCCTACGAGCAGTACTTC. This gives the protein CASSLVAGGSYEQYF. The rearrangement uses TRBV5-5 and TRBJ2-7; 7 bases align to TRBD1. The V and J ends lost 0 bases and 1 base, in that order; junction bases with no gene match: 4. The germline CDR1 and CDR2 sequences are SGHKS and YYEKEE (reference sequence). The CDR3 is 15 residues long. The variable domain in full, with the rest retrieved from reference TRBV5-5 and TRBJ2-7, is DAGVTQSPTHLIKTRGQQVTLRCSPISGHKSVSWYQQVLGQGPQFIFQYYEKEERGRGNFPDRFSARQFPNYSSELNVNALLLGDSALYLCASSLVAGGSYEQYFGPGTRLTVT.

This sequence joins TRBV2 and TRBJ1-5; D possibly corresponds to TRBD1 (6 bases). The CDR3 extends over 14 amino acids. The V gene lost 3 bases and the J gene lost 7 bases, with 13 bases spanning the gap. The germline V gene has CDR1 SNHLY and CDR2 FYNNEI. This CDR3 reads CASSDSGQGQPQHF. The CDR3 bases are TGTGCCAGCAGTGACTCAGGGCAGGGGCAGCCCCAGCATTTT. Supplemented by reference TRBV2 and TRBJ1-5, the full variable domain reads EPEVTQTPSHQVTQMGQEVILRCVPISNHLYFYWYRQILGQKVEFLVSFYNNEISEKSEIFDDQFSVERPDGSNFTLKIRSTKLEDSAMYFCASSDSGQGQPQHFGDGTRLSIL.

This clone was observed a handful of times. The chain has TRBV5-1 and TRBJ2-1; TRBD2 might be the D (5 bases). Trimming cost V 2 bases and J 8 bases, with 11 bases left between them. Germline V gene sequence: CDR1 SGHRS, CDR2 YFSETQ. This CDR3 comprises 13 residues. The CDR3 here is CASSLNYGDEQFF. The CDR3 DNA is TGCGCCAGCAGCTTAAACTACGGGGATGAGCAGTTCTTC.

The gene calls are TRBV5-3 and TRBJ1-1; TRBD1 matches at 9 bases. TRBV5-3 is noted as an ORF with a role that remains uncertain. The V and J ends lost 4 bases and 5 bases, in that order; junction bases with no gene match: 12. This CDR3 spans 16 amino acids. The CDR3 nucleotides read TGTGCCAGAAGCCAGATACTGACAGGGGGGTGGACTGAAGCTTTCTTT. It yields the protein CARSQILTGGWTEAFF.

This chain uses TRBV5-1 with TRBJ2-3, with 13 bases lining up with TRBD2. V lost 4 bases to trimming and J lost 2 bases; unmatched junction nucleotides: 7. Germline V gives CDR1 SGHRS, CDR2 YFSETQ. This CDR3 comprises 17 residues. CDR3 in amino acids: CASSLTSGGRYTDTQYF. The CDR3 nucleotides are TGCGCCAGCAGCCTGACTAGCGGGGGGCGCTACACAGATACGCAGTATTTT.

The rearrangement joins TRBV7-2 to TRBJ2-5; 8 bases map to TRBD1. Trimming cost V 1 base and J 5 bases; bases outside gene matches: 6. CDR1 and CDR2 from the germline V gene are SGHTA and FQGNSA. CDR3 length: 15 residues. CDR3 sequence (DNA): TGTGCCAGCAGCTTAGGTAGGACAGGGCGTGAGACCCAGTACTTC. Residues: CASSLGRTGRETQYF.

The genes are TRBV14 and TRBJ1-2; 7 bases are a match to TRBD1. V shed 4 bases, J shed 4 bases, and the junction held 9 bases outside the gene matches. Germline V CDR1 and CDR2: SGHDN, FVKESK. CDR3 length: 15 amino acids. CDR3 sequence: CASSLSLGGSYGYTF. The CDR3 region has the DNA TGTGCCAGCAGCCTTTCCCTAGGGGGCTCCTATGGCTACACCTTC. Based on the CDR3 plus reference TRBV14 and TRBJ1-2, the full variable domain is EAGVTQFPSHSVIEKGQTVTLRCDPISGHDNLYWYRRVMGKEIKFLLHFVKESKQDESGMPNNRFLAERTGGTYSTLKVQPAELEDSGVYFCASSLSLGGSYGYTFGSGTRLTVV.

This chain joins TRBV10-1 and TRBJ2-6; TRBD2 is a possible D gene (5 bases). V lost 3 bases to trimming and J lost 4 bases, with 10 bases between them. This CDR3 has 15 residues. The germline V gene encodes CDR1 WNHNN and CDR2 SYGVQD (reference sequence). The chain's CDR3 is CASSDSGEGANVLTF. The CDR3 nucleotides are TGCGCCAGCAGTGATTCCGGGGAGGGGGCCAACGTCCTGACTTTC.

This clone was recorded many times. J is TRBJ1-5 and V is TRBV4-1, with TRBD1 identical over 7 bases. CDR3 length equals 16 residues. V was clipped by 4 bases and J by 5 bases; unmatched bases: 11. CDR1 and CDR2 from the germline V gene are MGHRA and YSYEKL. CDR3 bases: TGCGCCAGCAGCCCCGGCCGAGGGGGCAGGTATCAGCCCCAGCATTTT. Translation gives CASSPGRGGRYQPQHF.

This sequence joins TRBV11-3 and TRBJ2-1; possibly TRBD1 for D (6 bases). This CDR3 region has 15 residues. Germline V gene data show CDR1 as SGHNT and CDR2 as YENEEA. Trimming removed 1 base at V and 6 bases at J, with 13 bases between. The CDR3 nucleotides read TGTGCCAGCAGCTTAGGTAGCCAGGGGAGCAATGAGCAGTTCTTC. Amino acids: CASSLGSQGSNEQFF.

The CDR3 DNA follows: TGTGCCTGGAGTAGCTCAGGAGGCGGGGAGCTGTTTTTT. Translated: CAWSSSGGGELFF. The gene calls are TRBV30 and TRBJ2-2; TRBD2 is a possible D gene (5 bases). Germline CDR1 GTSNPN, CDR2 SVGIG (reference sequence). The CDR3 covers 13 residues. V dropped 2 bases and J dropped 7 bases, with 11 bases sitting between them.

CDR3 DNA: TGTGCCAGTAGTATCCACCCCGTTGGGCAGGGGGCAGATACGCAGTATTTT. Protein sequence: CASSIHPVGQGADTQYF. The rearrangement uses TRBV19 and TRBJ2-3; 7 positions agree with TRBD1. The trim removed 3 bases at V and 4 bases at J, leaving 13 bases unmatched. Germline V lookup: CDR1 LNHDA, CDR2 SQIVND (reference sequence). The CDR3 loop spans 17 amino acids.

This clone was observed a handful of times. V is TRBV7-9 and J is TRBJ2-6; the match to TRBD2 covers 11 bases. The CDR3 covers 18 residues. With 6 bases clipped from V and 0 bases from J, the junction kept 7 bases outside the gene matches. Germline V lookup: CDR1 SEHNR, CDR2 FQNEAQ (reference sequence). CDR3 amino acids: CASSSLAGGRSGANVLTF. In DNA form, the CDR3 reads TGTGCCAGCAGTTCCCTAGCGGGGGGACGCTCTGGGGCCAACGTCCTGACTTTC.

This chain joins TRBV6-5 and TRBJ2-7, with 9 bases matching TRBD1. CDR1 is MNHEY, CDR2 SVGAGI, per germline. J lost 4 bases, V lost 6 bases, and 10 bases had no gene match. The length of the CDR3 is 15 residues. The CDR3, as DNA: TGTGCCAGCAGACCCACCGGGACAGGGTCATACGAGCAGTACTTC. Translated: CASRPTGTGSYEQYF.

This chain uses TRBV3-1 (or the pseudogene TRBV3-2) with TRBJ2-1; D possibly corresponds to TRBD2 (6 bases). V was trimmed by 4 bases and J by 0 bases, leaving 19 bases between them. Per germline, CDR1 LGHDT and CDR2 YNNKEL (reference sequence). The CDR3 runs to 18 residues. CDR3: CASSPFTSDGSSYNEQFF. The CDR3 DNA reads TGTGCCAGCAGCCCCTTCACTTCGGACGGGAGCTCCTACAATGAGCAGTTCTTC.

In nucleotides, the CDR3 is TGTGCCAGCGCAACACATGCTCAGCCCCAGCATTTT. It yields the protein CASATHAQPQHF. V is TRBV12-3 or TRBV12-4 and J is TRBJ1-5; D is unclear. The germline V and J ends were trimmed by 8 bases and 6 bases, with 11 bases remaining between them. The CDR3 consists of 12 residues.

Only one count was recorded for this clone. The genes are TRBV12-3 or TRBV12-4 and TRBJ1-1, with D unclear. This CDR3 contains 13 residues. Deletions cut 6 bases from V and 2 bases from J, with 10 bases between. CDR3 in DNA: TGTGCCAGCAGGAAAACTCAAAACACTGAAGCTTTCTTT. Translated: CASRKTQNTEAFF.

In DNA, the CDR3 is TGTGCCAGCAGCTCCAGCGGGGGGAACACCGGGGAGCTGTTTTTT. It is translated as CASSSSGGNTGELFF. This sequence joins TRBV6-5 and TRBJ2-2; 8 bases fit TRBD2. CDR1 MNHEY and CDR2 SVGAGI come from the germline V gene. V was pared by 6 bases and J by 1 base, with 4 bases of the junction left unmatched. The CDR3 runs to 15 residues.